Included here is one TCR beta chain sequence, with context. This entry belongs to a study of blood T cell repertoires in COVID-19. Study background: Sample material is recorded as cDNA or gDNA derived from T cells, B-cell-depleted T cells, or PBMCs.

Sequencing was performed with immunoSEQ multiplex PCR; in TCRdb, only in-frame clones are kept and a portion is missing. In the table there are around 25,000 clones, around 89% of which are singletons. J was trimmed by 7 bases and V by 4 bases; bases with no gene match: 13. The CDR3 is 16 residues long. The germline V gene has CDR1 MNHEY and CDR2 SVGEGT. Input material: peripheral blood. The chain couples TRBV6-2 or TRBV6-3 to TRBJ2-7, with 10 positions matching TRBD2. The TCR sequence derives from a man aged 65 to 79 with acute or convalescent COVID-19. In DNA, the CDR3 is TGTGCCAGCAGTTCCGGGACTAGCGCCCTGGGCGGTGAGCAGTACTTC. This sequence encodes CASSSGTSALGGEQYF.